These 18 T cell receptor beta chains share one sample of origin, sequenced in a study of CD8 T cells in ankylosing spondylitis. Each CDR3 protein is one row after TCRdb ran MiXCR on the 5' RACE reads. The sample yields around 88,000 distinct CDR3 sequences, around 9.4% seen once. The sample comprised blood, either unsorted or a sorted T cell fraction (not recorded which). All receptors derive from a male donor with ankylosing spondylitis or in good health (not recorded which).

This clonotype was counted between two and nine times. The chain joins TRBV28 to TRBJ2-7; TRBD1 agrees at 8 bases. Germline loops: CDR1 MDHEN, CDR2 SYDVKM. The CDR3 totals 11 residues. Trimming at V came to 3 bases and at J to 11 bases, leaving 3 bases not matched to a gene. CDR3 region: CASSFRTGKYF. As DNA, the CDR3 is TGTGCCAGCAGTTTTCGGACAGGGAAGTACTTC.

Ten or more counts support this clonotype. The chain couples TRBV5-1 to TRBJ2-2; TRBD2 agrees at 7 bases. Germline values: CDR1 SGHRS, CDR2 YFSETQ. There are 16 residues in the CDR3. V lost 1 base, J lost 1 base, and 4 bases stayed unmatched. For the CDR3, the DNA is TGCGCCAGCAGCTTGTGGGTAGCGGGGAACACCGGGGAGCTGTTTTTT. This codes for CASSLWVAGNTGELFF.

The J gene is TRBJ2-1, the V gene TRBV11-2; TRBD1 might be the D (6 bases). This CDR3 has 18 amino acids. Trimming cost V 5 bases and J 6 bases, with 26 bases left between them. Germline V gene data show CDR1 as SGHAT and CDR2 as FQNNGV. The CDR3 coding sequence is TGTGCCAGCAGCCGCAACCTCGGTTCAGGGGACCTATCCAATGAGCAGTTCTTC. Encoded protein: CASSRNLGSGDLSNEQFF.

The chain employs TRBV5-1 and TRBJ2-7; TRBD1 aligns across 9 bases. J was trimmed by 7 bases and V by 4 bases; bases with no gene match: 9. This CDR3 has 14 amino acids. Germline V CDR1 and CDR2: SGHRS, YFSETQ. The CDR3 region is CASSGRDRVSEQYF. CDR3 nucleotides: TGCGCCAGCAGCGGCCGGGACAGGGTGAGTGAGCAGTACTTC.

This clonotype was counted between two and nine times. The rearrangement uses TRBV3-1 and TRBJ2-1; 8 positions match TRBD2. This CDR3 is 18 amino acids long. The V segment lost 1 base and the J segment 0 bases; nucleotides outside the gene matches: 8. Germline CDR1 reads LGHDT; CDR2 reads YNNKEL (reference sequence). CDR3 region: CASSQGVGTRASYNEQFF. CDR3 in DNA: TGTGCCAGCAGCCAAGGGGTCGGGACTAGAGCCTCCTACAATGAGCAGTTCTTC.

The table lists this clonotype with many counts. The chain uses TRBV12-3 or TRBV12-4 and TRBJ1-5; D is uncertain. V lost 3 bases and J 0 bases, leaving 9 bases between the germline ends. This CDR3 contains 15 residues. Here the CDR3 reads CASSFQWDSNQPQHF. CDR3 DNA: TGTGCCAGCAGTTTTCAATGGGATAGCAATCAGCCCCAGCATTTT.

This clonotype was counted at least ten times. CDR3 coding DNA: TGTGCCAGCAGTGGGGATTTGAACACTGAAGCTTTCTTT. Protein product: CASSGDLNTEAFF. The gene calls are TRBV28 and TRBJ1-1, with no clear D. This CDR3 has 13 amino acids. Germline-derived CDR1 and CDR2 are MDHEN and SYDVKM. Deletions cut 5 bases from V and 0 bases from J, with 7 bases between. Filled out from reference TRBV28 and TRBJ1-1, the complete variable domain reads DVKVTQSSRYLVKRTGEKVFLECVQDMDHENMFWYRQDPGLGLRLIYFSYDVKMKEKGDIPEGYSVSREKKERFSLILESASTNQTSMYLCASSGDLNTEAFFGQGTRLTVV.

This chain connects TRBV6-1 to TRBJ1-1; D is uncertain. The V end was cut by 3 bases, the J end by 6 bases, with 14 bases between. Per the germline V gene, CDR1 is MNHNS and CDR2 is SASEGT. The CDR3 has 14 residues. The CDR3 spells CASSEVWGRSEAFF. CDR3 DNA: TGTGCCAGCAGTGAGGTCTGGGGTCGGTCTGAAGCTTTCTTT.

The table lists this clonotype with many counts. The chain employs TRBV28 and TRBJ2-7; TRBD1 matches 8 bases. Germline CDR1 reads MDHEN; CDR2 reads SYDVKM. The junction had 2 bases not matched to a gene; V was cut back by 4 bases and J by 3 bases. The CDR3 runs to 13 residues. The CDR3 sequence is CASSWTGIYEQYF. As DNA, the CDR3 is TGTGCCAGCAGTTGGACAGGGATCTACGAGCAGTACTTC.

This clonotype was seen a handful of times. The chain carries TRBV7-9 and TRBJ1-3; D is uncertain. Trimming took 1 base from V and 2 from J, leaving 9 bases between them. The CDR3 spans 15 residues. Per germline, CDR1 SEHNR and CDR2 FQNEAQ (reference sequence). This CDR3 is CASSLDWEAGNTIYF. DNA of the CDR3: TGTGCCAGCAGCTTAGATTGGGAGGCTGGAAACACCATATATTTT.

This clonotype showed up many times. The chain combines TRBV24-1 with TRBJ2-7, with D perhaps being TRBD1 or TRBD2 (5 bases each). The germline V and J ends were trimmed by 5 bases and 1 base, with 11 bases remaining between them. This CDR3 comprises 14 residues. Germline loops: CDR1 KGHDR, CDR2 SFDVKD. The DNA of the CDR3 is TGTGCCACCAGTGGAGGGGCAGCTTCCTACGAGCAGTACTTC. It yields the protein CATSGGAASYEQYF.

This clonotype was seen many times. The gene calls are TRBV24-1 and TRBJ2-2; 10 bases match TRBD1. The germline CDR1 and CDR2 sequences are KGHDR and SFDVKD. This CDR3 spans 16 amino acids. With 4 bases clipped from V and 5 bases from J, the junction kept 6 bases outside the gene matches. CDR3 sequence: CATSELDRGDTGELFF. The CDR3 DNA reads as TGTGCCACCAGTGAACTGGACAGGGGGGATACCGGGGAGCTGTTTTTT.

This clonotype appeared once. J is TRBJ2-7 and V is TRBV3-1; TRBD1 is a possible D gene (6 bases). The V end was cut by 1 base, the J end by 4 bases, with 20 bases between. The length of the CDR3 is 17 residues. Germline loops: CDR1 LGHDT, CDR2 YNNKEL (reference sequence). The CDR3 DNA is TGTGCCAGCAGCCAAGCGTTTTCATGGACAGCTGATTACGAGCAGTACTTC. The encoded protein is CASSQAFSWTADYEQYF.

The chain couples TRBV5-6 to TRBJ2-7; possibly TRBD2 for D (6 bases). The germline V gene encodes CDR1 SGHDT and CDR2 YYEEEE. Trimming pared 4 bases from V and 2 bases from J, leaving 10 bases between. The CDR3 consists of 13 residues. CDR3 DNA: TGTGCCAGCAGCCGGGACTTCACCTACGAGCAGTACTTC. It translates to CASSRDFTYEQYF.

This clonotype was counted many times. The chain employs TRBV29-1 and TRBJ2-3, with 12 bases identical to TRBD2. The CDR3 runs to 14 residues. Germline V gives CDR1 SQVTM, CDR2 ANQGSEA. Trimming at V came to 7 bases and at J to 0 bases, leaving 2 bases not matched to a gene. CDR3 nucleotide sequence: TGCAGCGCTAGCGGGGGGGAAAGCACAGATACGCAGTATTTT. This sequence encodes CSASGGESTDTQYF.

Remarks on this clonotype: A read error may explain this, as a much larger clone is one base away. This rearrangement joins TRBV2 to TRBJ1-5; 8 bases agree with TRBD1. The CDR3 runs 14 residues. From germline, CDR1 is SNHLY and CDR2 FYNNEI. The CDR3 loop reads CASSAGGSNRPQHF. CDR3 in DNA: TGTGCCAGCAGCGCAGGGGGCAGCAATCGGCCCCAGCATTTT.

This clonotype was observed many times. The rearrangement links TRBV4-2 to TRBJ2-1; 8 nucleotides align to TRBD2. The CDR3 has 13 residues. The germline CDR1 and CDR2 sequences are LGHNA and YNFKEQ. The junction had 12 bases not matched to a gene; V was cut back by 5 bases and J by 15 bases. The CDR3 DNA reads as TGTGCCAGCAGCGTCCCGGGACTAGGGATCTGGTTCTTC. It specifies CASSVPGLGIWFF.

This clonotype was counted many times. CDR3 region: CASSLSVGLYEQYF. CDR3 nucleotides: TGTGCCAGCAGTTTGTCCGTAGGTCTCTACGAGCAGTACTTC. The chain joins TRBV28 to TRBJ2-7; D unclear. The germline gives CDR1 MDHEN, CDR2 SYDVKM. This CDR3 comprises 14 residues. With 3 bases removed from V and 3 bases from J, the gap between germline ends came to 12 bases.